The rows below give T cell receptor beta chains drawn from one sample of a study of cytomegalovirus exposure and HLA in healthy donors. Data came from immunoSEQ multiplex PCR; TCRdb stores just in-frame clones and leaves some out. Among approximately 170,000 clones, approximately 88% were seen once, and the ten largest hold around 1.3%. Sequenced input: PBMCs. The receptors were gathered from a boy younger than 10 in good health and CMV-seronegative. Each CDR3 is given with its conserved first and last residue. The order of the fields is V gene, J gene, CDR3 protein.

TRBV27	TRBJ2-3	CASSFLLAGGPRRDTDTQYF
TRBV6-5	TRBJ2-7	CASSYMDRGYEQYF
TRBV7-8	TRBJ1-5	CASSLVGDRGGQPQHF
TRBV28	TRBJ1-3	CASRDLGGPTAGNTIYF
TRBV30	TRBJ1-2	CAWSVRGPGQGALTF
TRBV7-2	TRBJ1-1	CASSLSGGRNTEAFF
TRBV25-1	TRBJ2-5	CASSQGGETQYF
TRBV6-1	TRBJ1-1	CASSERGGAEAFF
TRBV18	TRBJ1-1	CASSSKNTEAFF
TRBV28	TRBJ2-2	CASGLAPTGELFF
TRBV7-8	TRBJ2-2	CASSLVQRGNTGELFF
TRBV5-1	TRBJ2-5	CASSPTRTGGFEQYF
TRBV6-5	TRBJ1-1	CASSYRGGDTEAFF
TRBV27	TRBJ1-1	CASSLGLNTEAFF
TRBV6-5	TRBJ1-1	CASKTTGYTEAFF
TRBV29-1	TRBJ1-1	CSAHGTGENTEAFF
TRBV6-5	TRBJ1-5	CATRQVDNQPQHF
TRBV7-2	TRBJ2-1	CASSLVGGSNEQFF
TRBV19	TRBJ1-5	CASSTVGAGSNQPQHF
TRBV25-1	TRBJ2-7	CATRGEAGYEQYF
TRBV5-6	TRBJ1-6	CASSSETGWNSPLHF
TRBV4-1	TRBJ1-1	CASSPRGGTKNTEAFF
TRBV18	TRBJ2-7	CASSPKASGSSEQYF
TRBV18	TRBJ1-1	CASSPLGQGAEAFF
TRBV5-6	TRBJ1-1	CASTTDRRLNTEAFF
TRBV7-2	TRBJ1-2	CASNPAGVSSANYGYTF
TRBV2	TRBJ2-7	CASSERYPGLAGGGNEQYF
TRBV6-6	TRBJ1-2	CASSDTGTTYGYTF
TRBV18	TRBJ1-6	CASSPSGRNSPLHF
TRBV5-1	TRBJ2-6	CASSLAGVGANVLTF
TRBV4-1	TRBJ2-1	CASSGSGTVMNEQFF
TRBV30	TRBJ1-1	CAWRGTGGPAFF
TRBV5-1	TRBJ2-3	CANSLSASGERGGDTQYF
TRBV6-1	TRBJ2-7	CASSEAVRAYEQYF
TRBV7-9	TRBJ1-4	CASSLTGARATNEKLFF
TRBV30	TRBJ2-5	CAWSVQGGEETQHF
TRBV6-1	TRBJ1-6	CASTDRGNSPLHF
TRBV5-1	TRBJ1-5	CASSLYGDSNQPQHF
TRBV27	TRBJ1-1	CASSSLGRDRGSPGPEAFF
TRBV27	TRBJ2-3	CATLPSGGDSSTDTQYF
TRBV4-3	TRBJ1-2	CASSQDPDSPYGYTF
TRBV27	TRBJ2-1	CASRNSESYNEQFF
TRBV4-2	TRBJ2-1	CASSRNGLAGSAEQFF
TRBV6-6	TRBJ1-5	CASSLGQGGQPQHF
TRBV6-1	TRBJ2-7	CASSVRRENYEQYF
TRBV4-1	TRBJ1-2	CASSQEVWRADYGYTF
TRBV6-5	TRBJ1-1	CASSGTGGTEAFF
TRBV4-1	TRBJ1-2	CASSQSTGTGVHGYTF
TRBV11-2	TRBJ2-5	CASSPGTSGGTYGAQYF
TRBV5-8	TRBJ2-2	CASSIRATGGTGELFF
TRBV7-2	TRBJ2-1	CASSPMGLRQFF
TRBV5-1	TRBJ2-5	CASSPQGYQETQYF
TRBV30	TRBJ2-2	CAWSVRTSGARELFF
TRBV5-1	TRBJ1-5	CASSFTGGGYSNQPQHF
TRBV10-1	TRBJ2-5	CASSAYRVGTQYF
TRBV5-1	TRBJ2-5	CASRRTSGRGGETQYF
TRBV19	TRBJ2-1	CASSINGGPYNEQFF
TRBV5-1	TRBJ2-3	CASSGGLAVSTDTQYF
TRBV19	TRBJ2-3	CASSIPRVADTQYF
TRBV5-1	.	CASSLTAGVNYEQYF